A selection of T cell receptor beta chains follows, all from one sample in a study of blood T cell repertoires in COVID-19. Libraries were prepared by immunoSEQ multiplex PCR; TCRdb keeps only in-frame clonotypes and omits some of them. Of about 270,000 clones in the sample, roughly 88% were seen once. Sequenced sample: PBMCs or T cells enriched from blood (not recorded which). These receptors all come from a woman aged 40 to 50 with acute COVID-19. CDR3s include the opening cysteine and the closing phenylalanine or tryptophan.

j_call: TRBJ2-7; v_call: TRBV5-4; cdr3_aa: CASSLGLAQSSYEQYF
j_call: TRBJ1-2; v_call: TRBV25-1; cdr3_aa: CASSEYRGYGYTF
j_call: TRBJ2-1; v_call: TRBV10-3; cdr3_aa: CAIRDVGLGGEQFF
j_call: TRBJ2-2; v_call: TRBV30; cdr3_aa: CAWSVSWSTGELFF
j_call: TRBJ1-2; v_call: TRBV10-3; cdr3_aa: CAISEWGDSYGYTF
j_call: TRBJ2-3; v_call: TRBV27; cdr3_aa: CASSLSPTSGITDTQYF
j_call: TRBJ1-1; v_call: TRBV6-5; cdr3_aa: CASGTGRNTEAFF
j_call: TRBJ1-1; v_call: TRBV11-3; cdr3_aa: CASSPRTGMNTEAFF
j_call: TRBJ2-3; v_call: TRBV28; cdr3_aa: CASSPTSTDTQYF
j_call: TRBJ2-7; v_call: TRBV5-1; cdr3_aa: CASSFTGTGGYEQYF
j_call: TRBJ1-2; v_call: TRBV30; cdr3_aa: CAWSIRTENGYTF
j_call: TRBJ1-1; v_call: TRBV6-2/TRBV6-3; cdr3_aa: CASSRQMNTEAFF
j_call: TRBJ2-3; v_call: TRBV24-1; cdr3_aa: CATSFRVGDTQYF
j_call: TRBJ1-3; v_call: TRBV7-6; cdr3_aa: CASSLQDSPFGNTIYF
j_call: TRBJ1-1; v_call: TRBV19; cdr3_aa: CASSRDRNTEAFF
j_call: TRBJ1-4; v_call: TRBV18; cdr3_aa: CASSRTQSTNEKLFF
j_call: TRBJ1-1; v_call: TRBV2; cdr3_aa: CASSGQGGTEAFF
j_call: TRBJ2-5; v_call: TRBV9; cdr3_aa: CASSPGRASGGQGTQYF
j_call: TRBJ1-2; v_call: TRBV7-2; cdr3_aa: CASSPQPPGQGVRYGYTF
j_call: TRBJ1-5; v_call: TRBV21-1; cdr3_aa: CASSQIGTPNQPQHF
j_call: TRBJ1-4; v_call: TRBV7-9; cdr3_aa: CASSRRGTGGATNEKLFF
j_call: TRBJ1-4; v_call: TRBV6-5; cdr3_aa: CASSYSNQGREKLFF
j_call: TRBJ2-1; v_call: TRBV30; cdr3_aa: CAWSSGNEQFF